One and the same sample provided the 8 T cell receptor beta chains below, sequenced in a study of blood T cell repertoires in COVID-19 (dated by TCRdb to 2019 to 2021). The protocol used for the library was the immunoSEQ multiplex PCR assay. TCRdb mirrors the immuneACCESS table, restricted to in-frame sequences. Some clones are absent from its copies; in checked studies, under half trace to an unresolved V gene, and the reason for the others is unknown. The table for this sample lists about 170,000 clones; about four fifths of them were counted only once. The ten most abundant clones make up roughly 1.9% of the sample. Sample: peripheral blood. The source of these receptors is an elderly woman with acute or convalescent COVID-19.

This clone was counted a single time. The chain employs TRBV10-2 and TRBJ1-1; possible D gene TRBD1, 5 bases. Germline lookup yields CDR1 WSHSY and CDR2 SAAADI. The V end was cut by 10 bases, the J end by 6 bases, with 18 bases between. This CDR3 contains 13 residues. The CDR3 spells CATHGPARAEAFF. CDR3 nucleotide sequence: TGCGCCACTCATGGGCCCGCCAGGGCTGAAGCTTTCTTT.

The J gene is TRBJ2-5, the V gene TRBV2; 9 bases are a match to TRBD1. This CDR3 contains 14 residues. With 6 bases clipped from V and 4 bases from J, the junction kept 6 bases outside the gene matches. Looked up from germline, CDR1 is SNHLY and CDR2 is FYNNEI. The CDR3 is CASRMDRGGETQYF. The CDR3 DNA sequence: TGTGCCAGCAGGATGGACAGGGGTGGAGAGACCCAGTACTTC. Based on the CDR3 plus reference TRBV2 and TRBJ2-5, the full variable domain is EPEVTQTPSHQVTQMGQEVILRCVPISNHLYFYWYRQILGQKVEFLVSFYNNEISEKSEIFDDQFSVERPDGSNFTLKIRSTKLEDSAMYFCASRMDRGGETQYFGPGTRLLVL.

J is TRBJ1-1 and V is TRBV5-1; D remains unclear. From germline, CDR1 is SGHRS and CDR2 YFSETQ. Trimming cost V 0 bases and J 4 bases, with 7 bases left between them. This CDR3 has 13 residues. The CDR3 is CASSLVEPTEAFF. The CDR3 DNA reads TGCGCCAGCAGCTTGGTAGAACCCACTGAAGCTTTCTTT.

The chain uses TRBV24-1 and TRBJ2-5; TRBD1 matches at 7 bases. CDR3 size: 14 residues. Germline lookup yields CDR1 KGHDR and CDR2 SFDVKD. J was trimmed by 4 bases and V by 4 bases; bases with no gene match: 5. In nucleotides, the CDR3 is TGTGCCACCAGTGACAGGGGGTCTACAGAGACCCAGTACTTC. It yields the protein CATSDRGSTETQYF.

The chain's CDR3 is CASSYGQMNTEAFF. CDR3 sequence (DNA): TGTGCCAGCAGTTACGGGCAAATGAACACTGAAGCTTTCTTT. The chain carries TRBV6-2 or TRBV6-3 and TRBJ1-1; unclear D gene. This CDR3 comprises 14 residues. CDR1 MNHEY and CDR2 SVGEGT come from the germline V gene. V lost 2 bases to trimming and J lost 0 bases, with 7 bases between them.

V and J are TRBV5-5 and TRBJ1-4; D gene uncertain. The ends were cut back, 0 bases at V and 5 bases at J, with 8 bases in the middle. Per the germline V gene, CDR1 is SGHKS and CDR2 is YYEKEE (reference sequence). The length of the CDR3 is 14 residues. CDR3 nucleotides: TGTGCCAGCAGCTTGGTGCCCGAGAATGAAAAACTGTTTTTT. Translation gives CASSLVPENEKLFF. Combining the CDR3 with reference TRBV5-5 and TRBJ1-4 gives the whole variable domain DAGVTQSPTHLIKTRGQQVTLRCSPISGHKSVSWYQQVLGQGPQFIFQYYEKEERGRGNFPDRFSARQFPNYSSELNVNALLLGDSALYLCASSLVPENEKLFFGSGTQLSVL.

The table lists this clone with a count of one. The V gene is TRBV29-1, the J gene TRBJ1-1; no clear D. The germline V gene has CDR1 SQVTM and CDR2 ANQGSEA. Between the trimmed V and J ends, which lost 5 bases and 0 bases, there was a span of 7 bases. The CDR3 sequence is 12 residues long. The DNA for the CDR3 is TGCAGCGTTCAGGAACTGAACACTGAAGCTTTCTTT. Amino acid sequence: CSVQELNTEAFF.

This clone has at least ten counts. J is TRBJ1-4 and V is TRBV29-1; D unresolved. Germline V gene sequence: CDR1 SQVTM, CDR2 ANQGSEA. V was trimmed by 3 bases and J by 3 bases, leaving 8 bases between them. The CDR3 is made up of 13 amino acids. DNA for the CDR3: TGCAGCGTTGAGCTACTCCCTAATGAAAAACTGTTTTTT. Its translation is CSVELLPNEKLFF.